This TCR beta chain was observed in a study of blood T cell repertoires in COVID-19. For the study at large: The United States, Italy and Spain were the sources of the acute and convalescent COVID-19 samples. PBMCs, B-cell-depleted T cells, or T cells provided the cDNA or gDNA that made up the material.

The CDR3 spans 14 residues. V shed 3 bases and J shed 2 bases, with 8 bases lying between them. Germline CDR1 and CDR2: SGHRS and YFSETQ. In the original analysis: Scientists estimated how many nucleated cells there were by amplifying reference gene primers. TCRdb keeps only in-frame clones here, not all; method: immunoSEQ multiplex PCR. D and trimming were read from the DNA, whereas the V and J calls and clone size are those reported in that table. The repertoire has roughly 69,000 clones, about 70% of them found once; the top ten carry 5.3%. The TCR comes from a human donor in a cohort sampled during active COVID-19. The specimen was peripheral blood. This chain links TRBV5-1 with TRBJ2-2; D call uncertain. The CDR3 sequence is CASSYATNTGELFF. The CDR3 coding sequence is TGCGCCAGCAGCTACGCAACAAACACCGGGGAGCTGTTTTTT. Drawing the rest from reference TRBV5-1 and TRBJ2-2, the complete variable domain is KAGVTQTPRYLIKTRGQQVTLSCSPISGHRSVSWYQQTPGQGLQFLFEYFSETQRNKGNFPGRFSGRQFSNSRSEMNVSTLELGDSALYLCASSYATNTGELFFGEGSRLTVL.